This T cell receptor beta chain was captured in a study of OX40 agonist ivuxolimab in advanced cancers. Whole-study context: Two cutaneous melanoma patients and one hepatocellular carcinoma patient, three in all, had partial responses.

Study results and caveats: More expanded clones were found, on average, in CD8+ than in CD4+ T cells.

The ends were cut back, 5 bases at V and 1 base at J, with 15 bases in the middle. The CDR3 extends over 15 amino acids. In germline, CDR1 is SGHTA, CDR2 FQGNSA. Data came from immunoSEQ multiplex PCR; TCRdb stores just in-frame clones and leaves some out. The table lists approximately 100,000 clones, less than 95% of them singletons, with 0.31% in the top ten. With regard to this clone: What it binds is not known.

Sequenced here: CD4+ or CD8+ T cells sorted from blood, sampled in a trial of the OX40 agonist ivuxolimab. This sequence originates from an adult with an advanced solid tumor such as melanoma, head and neck, liver or kidney cancer. The chain recombines TRBV7-2 with TRBJ2-7; D not certain. The CDR3 DNA reads TGTGCCAGCAGCCCACGGGCCAGGACGTCCTACGAGCAGTACTTC. Its protein product is CASSPRARTSYEQYF.